The 8 T cell receptor beta chains below were found in one sample sequenced in a study of blood T cell repertoires in COVID-19. Profiled with immunoSEQ multiplex PCR; TCRdb holds only in-frame clones, not every one. The sample has approximately 300,000 clones, more than 85% seen once. Sample: PBMCs or T cells enriched from blood (not recorded which). The receptors derive from a woman in her 30s who had recovered from COVID-19.

The rearrangement links TRBV7-3 to TRBJ2-6; 8 bases line up with TRBD2. The CDR3 loop spans 18 amino acids. CDR1 is SGHTA, CDR2 FQGTGA, per germline. Germline trimming cut 5 bases from V and 0 bases from J; bases unmatched to any gene: 9. The CDR3 here is CASSPKGGRFSGANVLTF. The CDR3 DNA sequence: TGTGCCAGCAGCCCCAAGGGCGGGAGGTTCTCTGGGGCCAACGTCCTGACTTTC.

The chain has TRBV5-4 and TRBJ1-1, with a tentative D call TRBD1 (6 bases). Per the germline V gene, CDR1 is SGHNT and CDR2 is YYREEE (reference sequence). The ends were cut back, 4 bases at V and 1 base at J, with 11 bases in the middle. This CDR3 has 14 residues. The chain's CDR3 is CASSKRQANTEAFF. CDR3 in DNA: TGTGCCAGCAGCAAAAGACAGGCGAACACTGAAGCTTTCTTT.

The chain uses TRBV30 and TRBJ1-1; no firm D call. CDR3 length equals 13 residues. Germline V gives CDR1 GTSNPN, CDR2 SVGIG (reference sequence). V dropped 3 bases and J dropped 1 base, with 9 bases sitting between them. The CDR3 nucleotides read TGTGCCTGGAGCGAACAGAGGAACACTGAAGCTTTCTTT. Translation: CAWSEQRNTEAFF.

In its sample, this clone was seen a few times. The chain carries TRBV4-3 and TRBJ2-7, with 7 bases that match TRBD1. Unmatched junction bases numbered 7, after V lost 0 bases and J lost 2 bases. Germline values: CDR1 LGHNA, CDR2 YSLEER. This CDR3 is 16 amino acids long. CDR3 sequence (DNA): TGCGCCAGCAGCCAAGATCTGTTACAGGGGCCCTACGAGCAGTACTTC. It encodes CASSQDLLQGPYEQYF.

V is TRBV19 and J is TRBJ1-1, with no clear D. Trimming stripped 5 bases from V and 3 bases from J, with 10 bases between. The CDR3 spans 13 residues. Germline V CDR1 and CDR2: LNHDA, SQIVND (reference sequence). The CDR3 coding sequence is TGTGCCAGTAGTCCGACCGAGGACACTGAAGCTTTCTTT. As protein: CASSPTEDTEAFF.

The chain recombines TRBV4-2 with TRBJ2-1; 9 bases are a match to TRBD2. The CDR3 runs 16 residues. J was trimmed by 9 bases and V by 6 bases; bases with no gene match: 15. Germline values: CDR1 LGHNA, CDR2 YNFKEQ. This chain's CDR3 is CASSPFGGGALGEQFF. Here the CDR3 DNA reads TGTGCCAGCAGTCCTTTCGGCGGGGGGGCTCTTGGTGAGCAGTTCTTC.

This chain links TRBV9 with TRBJ1-3; TRBD1 might be the D (6 bases). V was pared by 3 bases and J by 0 bases, with 13 bases between. CDR1 is SGDLS, CDR2 YYNGEE, per germline. CDR3 size: 16 residues. The CDR3 sequence is CASSADSLNSGNTIYF. The CDR3 DNA follows: TGTGCCAGCAGCGCGGACAGCCTTAACTCTGGAAACACCATATATTTT.

The gene calls are TRBV2 and TRBJ1-1, with D possibly being TRBD1 (5 bases). This CDR3 contains 11 residues. V was shortened by 6 bases and J by 11 bases, with 13 bases between the two germline ends. Germline CDR1 and CDR2: SNHLY and FYNNEI. The CDR3: CASSLGAFAFF. The CDR3 bases are TGTGCCAGCAGCCTAGGGGCGTTTGCTTTCTTT.